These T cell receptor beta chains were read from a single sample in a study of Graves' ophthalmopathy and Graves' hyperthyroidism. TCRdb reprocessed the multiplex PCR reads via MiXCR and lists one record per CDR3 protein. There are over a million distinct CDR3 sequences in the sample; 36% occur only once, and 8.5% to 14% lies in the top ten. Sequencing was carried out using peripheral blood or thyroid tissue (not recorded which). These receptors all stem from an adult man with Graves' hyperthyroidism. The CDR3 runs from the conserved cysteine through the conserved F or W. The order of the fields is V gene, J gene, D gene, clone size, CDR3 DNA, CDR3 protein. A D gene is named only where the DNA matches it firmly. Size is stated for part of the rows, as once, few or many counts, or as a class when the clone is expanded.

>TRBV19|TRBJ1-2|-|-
TGTGCCAGTAGTATGAGGGGATGGTATGGCTACACCTTC
CASSMRGWYGYTF
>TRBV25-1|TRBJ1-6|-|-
TGTGCCAGCAGTGTTTTACAGCCATATAATTCACCCCTCCACTTT
CASSVLQPYNSPLHF
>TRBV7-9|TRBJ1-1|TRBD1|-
TGTGCCAGCAGCTTAAGGGCACAGGGGACTGAAGCTTTCTTT
CASSLRAQGTEAFF
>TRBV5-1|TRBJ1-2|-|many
TGCGCCAGCAGCTTGGCAAGCGTTGGGTATGGCTACACCTTC
CASSLASVGYGYTF
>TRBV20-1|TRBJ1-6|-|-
TGCAGTGCCGACGGAGATTATAATTCACCCCTCCACTTT
CSADGDYNSPLHF
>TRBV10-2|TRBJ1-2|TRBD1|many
TGCGCCGGTCGGACAGGGGATGGCTACACCTTC
CAGRTGDGYTF
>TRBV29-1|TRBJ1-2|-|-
TGCAGCGTACGGGGCATGGAGTATGGCTACACCTTC
CSVRGMEYGYTF
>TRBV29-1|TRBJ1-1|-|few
TGCAGCGTCCGCCCGGGACAGAACACTGAAGCTTTCTTT
CSVRPGQNTEAFF
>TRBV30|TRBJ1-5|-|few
TGTGCCTGGAGTGTATCCGACAGAGTACATTTT
CAWSVSDRVHF
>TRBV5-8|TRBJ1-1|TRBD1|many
TGTGCCAGCAGCTACGGACAGGGGCGCAACACTGAAGCTTTCTTT
CASSYGQGRNTEAFF
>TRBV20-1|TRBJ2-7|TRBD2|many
TGCAGTGCCCTAGGACTAGCGATGGGATACTTC
CSALGLAMGYF
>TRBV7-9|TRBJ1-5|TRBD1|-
TGTGCCAGCAGCTTACAGGGGGCCACTACTAGCAATCAGCCCCAGCATTTT
CASSLQGATTSNQPQHF
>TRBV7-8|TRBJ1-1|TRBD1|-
TGTGCCAGCAGCGTCGACAGGGGGATGAACACTGAAGCTTTCTTT
CASSVDRGMNTEAFF
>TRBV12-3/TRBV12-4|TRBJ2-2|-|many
TGTGCCAGCCACGGGCCTACCAACGGGGGGGAGCTGTTTTTT
CASHGPTNGGELFF